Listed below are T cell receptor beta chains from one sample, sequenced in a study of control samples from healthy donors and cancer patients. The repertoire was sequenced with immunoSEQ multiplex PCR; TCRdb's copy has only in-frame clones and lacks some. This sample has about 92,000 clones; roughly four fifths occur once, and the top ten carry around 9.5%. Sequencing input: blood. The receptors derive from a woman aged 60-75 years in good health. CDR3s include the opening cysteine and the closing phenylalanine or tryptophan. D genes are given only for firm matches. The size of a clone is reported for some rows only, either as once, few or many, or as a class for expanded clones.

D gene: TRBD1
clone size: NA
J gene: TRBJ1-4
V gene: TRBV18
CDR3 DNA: TGTGCCAGCTCACCAGGACAGGGGGAAAAACTGTTTTTT
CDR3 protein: CASSPGQGEKLFF

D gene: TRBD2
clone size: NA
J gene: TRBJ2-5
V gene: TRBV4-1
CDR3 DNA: TGCGCCGGCAGCCACCCTTCCGGACTAGCGGGAGGAGGGGCCTCCCAAGAGACCCAGTACTTC
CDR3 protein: CAGSHPSGLAGGGASQETQYF

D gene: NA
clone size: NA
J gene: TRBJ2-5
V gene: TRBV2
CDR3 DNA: TGTGCCAGCAGTGGGGACACACAAGAGACCCAGTACTTC
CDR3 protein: CASSGDTQETQYF

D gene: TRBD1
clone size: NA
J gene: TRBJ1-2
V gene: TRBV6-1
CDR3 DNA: TGTGCCAGCAGTGAAGGGACAGGGATTAACTATGGCTACACCTTC
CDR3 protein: CASSEGTGINYGYTF

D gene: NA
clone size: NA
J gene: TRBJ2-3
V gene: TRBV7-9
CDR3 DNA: TGTGCCAGCAGCCCACGATTAGCCGTTGTTACGCAGTATTTT
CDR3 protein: CASSPRLAVVTQYF

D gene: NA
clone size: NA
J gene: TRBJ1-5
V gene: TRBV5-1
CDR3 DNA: TGCGCCAGCAGCTTGGAGGGCAGGGTGGGGCAGCCCCAGCATTTT
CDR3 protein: CASSLEGRVGQPQHF

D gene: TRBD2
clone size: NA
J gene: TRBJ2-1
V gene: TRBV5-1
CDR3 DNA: TGCGCCAGCAGCCTGCTGACTAGCGGGAGGGTGAATGAGCAGTTCTTC
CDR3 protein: CASSLLTSGRVNEQFF

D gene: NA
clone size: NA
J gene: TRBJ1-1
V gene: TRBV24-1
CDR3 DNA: TGTGCCACCAGTGACCCTTCCTCGGGGAACACTGAAGCTTTCTTT
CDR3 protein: CATSDPSSGNTEAFF

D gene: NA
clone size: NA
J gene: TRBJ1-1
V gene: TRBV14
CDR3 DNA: TGTGCCAGCACAGATGGGGGACCCCTGAACACTGAAGCTTTCTTT
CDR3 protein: CASTDGGPLNTEAFF

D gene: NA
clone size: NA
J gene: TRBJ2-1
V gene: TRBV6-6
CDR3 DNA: TGTGCCAGCAGACAAAGCTACAATGAGCAGTTCTTC
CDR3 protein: CASRQSYNEQFF

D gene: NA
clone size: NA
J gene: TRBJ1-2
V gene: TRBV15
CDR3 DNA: TGTGCCACCAGCAGAGTGGCAGGCTACGGCTATGGCTACACCTTC
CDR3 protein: CATSRVAGYGYGYTF

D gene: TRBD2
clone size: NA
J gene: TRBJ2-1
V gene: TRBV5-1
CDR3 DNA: TGCGCCAGCAGCCCCGGTGGTAGCGGGGTCCCGGTTTCCTACAATGAGCAGTTCTTC
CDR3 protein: CASSPGGSGVPVSYNEQFF

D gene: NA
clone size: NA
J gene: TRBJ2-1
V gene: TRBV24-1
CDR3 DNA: TGTGCCACCAGTGAAACTGCCGTGGTAGGTTCCTACAATGAGCAGTTCTTC
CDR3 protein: CATSETAVVGSYNEQFF

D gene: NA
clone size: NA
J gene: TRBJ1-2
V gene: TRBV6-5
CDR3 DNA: TGTGCCAGCAGTTACACAAGCAACTCGGGAGTTTATGGCTACACCTTC
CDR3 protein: CASSYTSNSGVYGYTF

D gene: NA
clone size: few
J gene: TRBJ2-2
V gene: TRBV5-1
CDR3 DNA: TGCGCCAGCAGCCCCGGACTCCTAGAACCCGGGGAGCTGTTTTTT
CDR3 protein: CASSPGLLEPGELFF

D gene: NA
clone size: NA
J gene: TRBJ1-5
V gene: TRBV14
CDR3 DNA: TGTGCCAGCAGCCAAGGAGTATATCAGCCCCAGCATTTT
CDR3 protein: CASSQGVYQPQHF

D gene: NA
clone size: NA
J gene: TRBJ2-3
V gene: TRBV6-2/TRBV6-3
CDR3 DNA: TGTGCCAGCAGTTACTCTGCTAGCATGGATACGCAGTATTTT
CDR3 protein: CASSYSASMDTQYF

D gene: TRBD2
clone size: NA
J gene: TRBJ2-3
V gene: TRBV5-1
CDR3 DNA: TGCGCCAGCAGCTTAATCTGGGGGGGAGATACGCAGTATTTT
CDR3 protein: CASSLIWGGDTQYF

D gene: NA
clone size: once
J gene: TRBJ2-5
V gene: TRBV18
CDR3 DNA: TGTGCCAGCTCACAAGACCCTAGGGGGGGAGAGACCCAGTACTTC
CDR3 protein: CASSQDPRGGETQYF

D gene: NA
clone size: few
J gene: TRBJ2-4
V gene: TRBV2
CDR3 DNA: TGTGCCAGCAGTGATAGTGGAGGAGCCAAAAACATTCAGTACTTC
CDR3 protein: CASSDSGGAKNIQYF

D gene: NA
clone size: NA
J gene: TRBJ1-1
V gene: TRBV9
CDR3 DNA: TGTGCCAGCAGCTCACCCTCGGGACGCGGGATGAACACTGAAGCTTTCTTT
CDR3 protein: CASSSPSGRGMNTEAFF

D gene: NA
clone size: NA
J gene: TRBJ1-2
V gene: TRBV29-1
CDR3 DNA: TGCAGCGCCGACACCAAGGCACTCTATGGCTACACCTTC
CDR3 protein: CSADTKALYGYTF